There are a few counts of the clone carrying this T cell receptor beta chain. Primers used in a second PCR of about 7 to 11 cycles were a sample-barcoded 5' primer and a J-beta primer mix. TCRdb ran MiXCR on the 5' RACE reads and lists one entry per CDR3 protein. The sample records roughly 1.6 million distinct CDR3 sequences, roughly 32% being singletons. The record originates from a study of blood T cells in healthy people across ages. Sequenced input: blood. This TCR was recovered from a woman aged 30 to 39 in good health.

The CDR3 bases are TGTGCCAGCAGCGACGCGGGACTAGCGGGAATCAATGAGCAGTTCTTC. Its translation: CASSDAGLAGINEQFF. J is TRBJ2-1 and V is TRBV7-8; TRBD2 matches at 13 bases. This CDR3 comprises 16 residues. V gave up 5 bases and J gave up 6 bases; unmatched junction bases: 7. Germline V gene lookup returns CDR1 SGHVS and CDR2 FQNEAQ.